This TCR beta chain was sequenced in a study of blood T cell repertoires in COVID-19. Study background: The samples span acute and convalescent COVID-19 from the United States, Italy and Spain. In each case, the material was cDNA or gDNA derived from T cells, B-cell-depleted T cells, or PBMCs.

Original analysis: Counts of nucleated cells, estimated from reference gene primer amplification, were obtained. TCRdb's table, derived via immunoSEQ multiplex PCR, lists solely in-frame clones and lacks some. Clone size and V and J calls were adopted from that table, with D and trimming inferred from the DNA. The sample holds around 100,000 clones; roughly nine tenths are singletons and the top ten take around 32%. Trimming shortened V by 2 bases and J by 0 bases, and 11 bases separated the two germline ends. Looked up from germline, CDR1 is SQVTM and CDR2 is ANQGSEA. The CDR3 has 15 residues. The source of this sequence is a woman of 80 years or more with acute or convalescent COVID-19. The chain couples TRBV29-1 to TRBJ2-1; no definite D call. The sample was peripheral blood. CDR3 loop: CSVELTQSSYNEQFF. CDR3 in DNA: TGCAGCGTTGAATTGACACAGAGCTCCTACAATGAGCAGTTCTTC.